The 13 T cell receptor beta chains given below trace back to one sample, sequenced in a study of blood T cell repertoires in COVID-19. Libraries were prepared by immunoSEQ multiplex PCR; TCRdb keeps only in-frame clonotypes and omits some of them. The sample lists about 57,000 clones; roughly 80% were seen once. Material: PBMCs or T cells enriched from blood (not recorded which). All receptors derive from a woman aged 40 to 50 with acute COVID-19.

V is TRBV5-1 and J is TRBJ2-2, with TRBD2 identical over 10 bases. CDR1 is SGHRS and CDR2 is YFSETQ in the germline V gene. V gave up 4 bases and J gave up 6 bases; unmatched junction bases: 9. There are 16 residues in the CDR3. CDR3 DNA sequence: TGCGCCAGCAGCGCGGACCTAGCGGGAGAACCCGGGGAGCTGTTTTTT. This gives the protein CASSADLAGEPGELFF.

This chain links TRBV19 with TRBJ1-1; 10 bases map to TRBD1. The germline V gene encodes CDR1 LNHDA and CDR2 SQIVND (reference sequence). The J segment lost 3 bases and the V segment lost 5 bases, leaving 3 bases of the junction unmatched. The CDR3 totals 14 residues. This CDR3 reads CASSPGQGHTEAFF. The CDR3 DNA is TGTGCCAGTAGTCCGGGACAGGGGCACACTGAAGCTTTCTTT.

The gene calls are TRBV28 and TRBJ2-5; 8 bases align to TRBD2. The CDR3 is made up of 14 amino acids. Germline trimming cut 10 bases from V and 4 bases from J; bases unmatched to any gene: 11. Germline V gene sequence: CDR1 MDHEN, CDR2 SYDVKM. The CDR3 nucleotides are TGTGCCATCCAGCGGGGGCAGGTGGGAGAGACCCAGTACTTC. Translated: CAIQRGQVGETQYF. Full variable domain (remainder filled in from reference TRBV28 and TRBJ2-5): DVKVTQSSRYLVKRTGEKVFLECVQDMDHENMFWYRQDPGLGLRLIYFSYDVKMKEKGDIPEGYSVSREKKERFSLILESASTNQTSMYLCAIQRGQVGETQYFGPGTRLLVL.

This chain connects TRBV28 to TRBJ1-2; 10 bases are a match to TRBD1. From germline, CDR1 is MDHEN and CDR2 SYDVKM. J lost 1 base, V lost 2 bases, and 10 bases had no gene match. This CDR3 comprises 18 residues. CDR3 in DNA: TGTGCCAGCAGTTTAGACCGGGACAGGGGATATTATAACTATGGCTACACCTTC. Amino acids: CASSLDRDRGYYNYGYTF.

The chain links TRBV27 to TRBJ1-3, with TRBD1 as a possible D gene (5 bases). The V end lost 2 bases, the J end lost 0 bases, and 14 bases lay between the germline ends. Germline CDR1 reads MNHEY; CDR2 reads SMNVEV (reference sequence). This CDR3 is 17 amino acids long. The CDR3 loop is CASSLGGGEISGNTIYF. CDR3 DNA: TGTGCCAGCAGTTTAGGGGGAGGCGAAATCTCTGGAAACACCATATATTTT.

DNA of the CDR3: TGTGCCAGCAGCTTGGGGACAGGGTCTGGGGCCAACGTCCTGACTTTC. Protein sequence: CASSLGTGSGANVLTF. This chain links TRBV5-8 with TRBJ2-6; TRBD1 matches at 8 bases. CDR3 length equals 16 residues. Trimming removed 0 bases from V and 1 base from J; junction bases left unmatched: 0. CDR1 is SGHTS, CDR2 YDEGEE, per germline. The full variable domain, completed using reference TRBV5-8 and TRBJ2-6, is EAGVTQSPTHLIKTRGQQATLRCSPISGHTSVYWYQQALGLGLQFLLWYDEGEERNRGNFPPRFSGRQFPNYSSELNVNALELEDSALYLCASSLGTGSGANVLTFGAGSRLTVL.

This chain connects TRBV5-4 to TRBJ2-3; unclear D gene. The V end was cut by 0 bases, the J end by 4 bases, with 3 bases between. Germline V gene sequence: CDR1 SGHNT, CDR2 YYREEE (reference sequence). This CDR3 region has 12 residues. The CDR3 is CASSLAADTQYF. As DNA, the CDR3 is TGTGCCAGCAGCTTGGCGGCAGATACGCAGTATTTT.

The chain joins TRBV4-2 to TRBJ2-7, with 7 bases matching TRBD2. The CDR3 spans 14 residues. V shed 7 bases, J shed 0 bases, and the junction held 6 bases outside the gene matches. Germline CDR1 reads LGHNA; CDR2 reads YNFKEQ. CDR3 DNA: TGTGCCAGCAATCCGGGCGGGAGCTCCTACGAGCAGTACTTC. Protein product: CASNPGGSSYEQYF.

The rearrangement uses TRBV7-9 and TRBJ1-6; 9 nucleotides line up with TRBD1. Germline trimming cut 7 bases from V and 6 bases from J; bases unmatched to any gene: 10. Per germline, CDR1 SEHNR and CDR2 FQNEAQ (reference sequence). CDR3 length: 16 residues. CDR3 residues: CASNPPGTGLNSPLHF. The DNA of the CDR3 is TGTGCCAGCAACCCTCCTGGGACAGGGCTTAATTCACCCCTCCACTTT.

This clone was counted between two and nine times. This CDR3 reads CSVYREIAEAFF. CDR3 in DNA: TGCAGCGTTTACAGGGAGATCGCTGAAGCTTTCTTT. The chain carries TRBV29-1 and TRBJ1-1, with D possibly being TRBD1 (6 bases). Germline V gene lookup returns CDR1 SQVTM and CDR2 ANQGSEA. Between the trimmed V and J ends, which lost 5 bases and 6 bases, there was a span of 13 bases. This CDR3 is built from 12 residues.

The gene calls are TRBV19 and TRBJ2-3; tentative D call: TRBD2 (6 bases). Germline V gives CDR1 LNHDA, CDR2 SQIVND (reference sequence). The V end was cut by 8 bases, the J end by 2 bases, with 11 bases between. The CDR3 is 13 amino acids. CDR3 nucleotide sequence: TGTGCCAGTGGTAGCGGTAACACAGATACGCAGTATTTT. This gives the protein CASGSGNTDTQYF.

CDR3 DNA sequence: TGTGCCAGCAGCCAAGCCCCTAGCGGGAGAGGCACCGGGGAGCTGTTTTTT. Translating it yields CASSQAPSGRGTGELFF. The rearrangement joins TRBV3-1 (or the pseudogene TRBV3-2) to TRBJ2-2; the match to TRBD2 covers 10 bases. CDR1 and CDR2 from the germline V gene are LGHDT and YNNKEL (reference sequence). The trim removed 1 base at V and 4 bases at J, leaving 6 bases unmatched. The CDR3 is made up of 17 amino acids.

The rearrangement joins TRBV28 to TRBJ2-7; 8 positions agree with TRBD1. Germline trimming cut 3 bases from V and 4 bases from J; bases unmatched to any gene: 8. CDR3 size: 15 residues. Per germline, CDR1 MDHEN and CDR2 SYDVKM. CDR3 in amino acids: CASSLPIRGQYEQYF. The CDR3 DNA reads TGTGCCAGCAGTTTGCCGATCAGGGGGCAGTACGAGCAGTACTTC.